This T cell receptor beta chain was captured by sequencing in a study of beta chain features in type 1 diabetes. The entirety of the isolated RNA underwent reverse transcription, so expressed TCRB transcripts were sequenced. The protocol was immunoSEQ multiplex PCR, while the TCRdb copy is restricted to in-frame clones and leaves out a portion. The data contain 860,000 or so clones, about a sixth of them singletons. This clone was recorded a few times. The antigen is undetermined. CD45RO/CCR7/CD25/CD127/CD95/CD27 separated CD4+ naive, central memory, regulatory and stem cell-like memory cells by sorting. Purities in excess of 95% were seen in all sorted populations. Study-wide points: A moderate, significant TCRB CDR3 shortening appeared in type 1 diabetes across four CD4+ subsets.

This CDR3 has 15 amino acids. The germline CDR1 and CDR2 sequences are SGHTA and FQGNSA. Trimming removed 4 bases at V and 3 bases at J, with 16 bases between. The TCR originated in a woman aged 18-30 years in good health. The J gene is TRBJ2-7, the V gene TRBV7-2; maybe TRBD1 (6 bases). Sequencing input: naive CD4+ T cells from blood. The CDR3 DNA is TGTGCCAGCAGCTCCCAGACAGGAATAATCTACGAGCAGTACTTC. The encoded protein is CASSSQTGIIYEQYF.